This paragraph reports one T cell receptor beta chain. This clonotype was recorded at least ten times. Its specific antigen is unknown. At one boundary the junction diverges from the germline segment, which might be a read error. Hyperthyroidism patients were newly diagnosed, had a disease duration of under 2 months, and were aged 18 to 65 years. Patients with uncontrolled infections, other autoimmune diseases, pregnancy or lactation were excluded. Diagnoses relied on clinical symptoms, serum thyroxine and TRAb, thyroid ultrasound and orbital computed tomography. Blood from progressor patients was drawn when they were first diagnosed with hyperthyroidism, before any ophthalmopathy symptoms appeared. Ficoll-Paque density gradient centrifugation was used to isolate PBMCs from approximately 10 ml of fresh peripheral blood. Progressor patients were initially diagnosed with Graves' hyperthyroidism and developed ophthalmopathy during follow-up. Total RNA was extracted using Trizol reagent, and RNA quality was assessed on an Agilent 2100 Bioanalyzer.

Reading from cysteine to phenylalanine, the CDR3 counts 15 amino acids. Only the CDR3 DNA stays, 45 bases, in frame from base 1. The germline V gene specifies SGHAT as CDR1 and FQNNGV as CDR2. The sample originates from a study of T cells in Graves' hyperthyroidism and ophthalmopathy (dated 2019 in TCRdb). Study-wide context: Peripheral blood samples were taken at the time of initial diagnosis, prior to any treatment. The study also compared thyroid tissue and blood T-cell repertoires from roughly six Graves' hyperthyroidism patients. The roughly 99 discovery patients were divided at random into training and test sets in a 7:3 ratio. According to the paper, TCR Vbeta CDR3 sequencing was carried out on some 130 peripheral blood samples, which came from 40 to 45 ophthalmopathy, some 73 hyperthyroidism and about 17 progressor patients. TCR V-J signatures able to tell the groups apart were searched for in a discovery cohort of some 97 patients, of whom more than 40 had Graves' ophthalmopathy and roughly 57 had stable Graves' hyperthyroidism. After sampling, hyperthyroidism patients received methimazole starting at 30 mg daily, and ophthalmopathy patients received high-dose intravenous methylprednisolone. Prospective prediction of ophthalmopathy was tested in an independent validation cohort of some 20 hyperthyroidism patients and some 17 patients who later progressed to ophthalmopathy. What the study reported, not specific to this receptor: A model built on a 13 V-J signature distinguished ophthalmopathy from stable hyperthyroidism, reaching about 88% sensitivity and under 84% specificity in cross-validation and 80%/75% in testing. Most expanded thyroid clonotypes (frequency above 0.001) were also detected in blood, suggesting blood repertoires may reflect thyroid immune responses. In validation, the model predicted progression to ophthalmopathy a median of 6.5 months before onset, with approximately 68% sensitivity and 72.22% specificity. Sample size was not statistically predetermined, and investigators were not blinded to group allocation.

The TCR beta CDR3 regions were amplified from RNA transcripts. A first-round RT-PCR of the TCR CDR3 used the HTBI primer set with the Qiagen OneStep RT-PCR kit. A second multiplex PCR round built the libraries, followed by size selection and purification. Paired-end sequencing of the libraries was performed with 100 bp reads on an Illumina HiSeq2000. From the authors' description of their analysis: SOAPnuke was used to process the raw data, throwing out any read that contained adapters or uncalled bases, had a mean Phred below 15, or lacked an exact constant-primer or identifier match. High-quality paired reads were merged with COPE v1.2.5, and unique nucleotide sequences were defined as clonotypes. MiTCR v1.1 was used to align clonotypes to the IMGT TRBV, TRBD and TRBJ reference segments. Analysis was restricted to V-J combinations with a frequency above 0.0001, which covered approximately 99% of repertoires. The TCS score was defined as F50 (clonal expansion) divided by E x V (chaos), with BLOSUM62-based TCRdist calculated between CDR3 peptides within each V-J. Welch's t-statistics and random forest reduced just over 500 V-J features to under 15, which were used in a naive Bayes classifier (R e1071). The public reads were quality trimmed at Q25 with fastp and then assembled into clones with MiXCR by TCRdb, keeping productive beta chains. Identical CDR3 protein sequences are pooled into one entry, listed with their most common genes and DNA. Clone size and V and J calls follow TCRdb, not the original study. The sample table lists some 600,000 distinct CDR3 sequences, about 15% of them with a count of one. The ten largest clones represent less than 6% of the sample.

This clonotype originated in a woman in her twenties or thirties with Graves' hyperthyroidism that later progressed to Graves' ophthalmopathy. The sequenced material came from blood. The chain joins TRBV11-2 to TRBJ2-1, and perhaps TRBD2 as D gene, on 6 matching bases. CDR3 region: CASSLDQVSGNGQFF. The nucleotide sequence is TGTGCCAGCAGCTTAGATCAGGTTAGCGGCAATGGGCAGTTCTTC. Reference TRBV11-2 and TRBJ2-1 genes cover what lies past the CDR3, so the full variable domain is EAGVAQSPRYKIIEKRQSVAFWCNPISGHATLYWYQQILGQGPKLLIQFQNNGVVDDSQLPKDRFSAERLKGVDSTLKIQPAKLEDSAVYLCASSLDQVSGNGQFFGPGTRLTVL.